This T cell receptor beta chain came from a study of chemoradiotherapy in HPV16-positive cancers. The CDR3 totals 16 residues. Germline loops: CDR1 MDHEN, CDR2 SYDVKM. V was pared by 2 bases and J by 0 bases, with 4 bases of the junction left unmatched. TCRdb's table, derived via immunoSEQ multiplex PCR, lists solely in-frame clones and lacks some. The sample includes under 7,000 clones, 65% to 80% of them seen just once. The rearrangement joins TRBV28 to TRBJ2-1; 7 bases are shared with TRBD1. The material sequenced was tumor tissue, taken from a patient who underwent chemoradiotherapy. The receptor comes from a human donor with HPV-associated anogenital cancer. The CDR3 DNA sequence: TGTGCCAGCAGTTTAGTGGGACAGAGCTCCTACAATGAGCAGTTCTTC. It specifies CASSLVGQSSYNEQFF. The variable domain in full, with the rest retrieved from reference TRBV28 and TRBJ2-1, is DVKVTQSSRYLVKRTGEKVFLECVQDMDHENMFWYRQDPGLGLRLIYFSYDVKMKEKGDIPEGYSVSREKKERFSLILESASTNQTSMYLCASSLVGQSSYNEQFFGPGTRLTVL.